Presented here are 16 T cell receptor beta chains from one specimen sequenced in a study of T-cell memory formation after mild COVID-19. Each CDR3 protein is one row after TCRdb ran MiXCR on the 5' RACE reads. The sample has about 290,000 distinct CDR3 sequences, more than 15% seen once. The sample was PBMCs or a T cell subset sorted from them (not recorded which). The receptors were sampled from a man aged 18-30 years who had mild COVID-19 (a few samples of this study predate the infection). Cell type and time point are not known.

This clonotype occurred a few times. The chain carries TRBV20-1 and TRBJ1-4; weak D call: TRBD1 (6 bases). The length of the CDR3 is 15 residues. Germline V gene data show CDR1 as DFQATT and CDR2 as SNEGSKA (reference sequence). The V gene lost 0 bases and the J gene lost 7 bases, with 15 bases spanning the gap. The CDR3 bases are TGCAGTGCTAGAGATCAGGGCAGGGGTCTTGAAAAACTGTTTTTT. This encodes CSARDQGRGLEKLFF.

V gene TRBV4-1 combines with J gene TRBJ2-4, with D perhaps matching TRBD1 (6 bases). V gave up 2 bases and J gave up 9 bases, with 20 bases separating them. The CDR3 runs to 16 residues. Germline V gene sequence: CDR1 MGHRA, CDR2 YSYEKL. The DNA for the CDR3 is TGCGCCAGCAGCCAAACACCAGGACAGTACACAGGCATTCAGTACTTC. This sequence encodes CASSQTPGQYTGIQYF.

A few counts support this clonotype. The gene calls are TRBV7-2 and TRBJ1-2; no clear D gene. The V and J ends lost 5 bases and 8 bases respectively, with 9 bases between them. The CDR3 contains 11 residues. Germline loops: CDR1 SGHTA, CDR2 FQGNSA. CDR3 residues: CASSPSAGYTF. CDR3 nucleotides: TGTGCCAGCAGCCCCAGTGCCGGCTACACCTTC.

With respect to this clonotype: A much more abundant neighbour one base away suggests this may be a read error. No conserved phenylalanine or tryptophan is present at the end of the CDR3, so a read error is the likely explanation. The chain joins TRBV10-2 to TRBJ2-1; 12 nucleotides line up with TRBD1. With 7 bases clipped from V and 5 bases from J, the junction kept 6 bases outside the gene matches. The CDR3 runs to 15 residues. Germline values: CDR1 WSHSY, CDR2 SAAADI. CDR3 bases: TGCGCCAGCAACCCGGGACAGGGGGCACACAATGAGCAGTTCTTA. Its protein is CASNPGQGAHNEQFL.

The CDR3 spells CATSDLVGHSTDTQYF. The CDR3 region has the DNA TGTGCCACCAGTGATTTAGTGGGTCACAGCACAGATACGCAGTATTTT. The V and J genes are TRBV24-1 and TRBJ2-3; D is ambiguous. Germline CDR1 reads KGHDR; CDR2 reads SFDVKD. This CDR3 is 16 amino acids long. V was trimmed by 1 base and J by 0 bases, leaving 10 bases between them.

V and J are TRBV7-6 and TRBJ2-1, with 7 bases fitting TRBD1. There are 14 residues in the CDR3. V lost 5 bases, J lost 4 bases, and 5 bases stayed unmatched. CDR1 is SGHVS, CDR2 FNYEAQ, per germline. CDR3 DNA sequence: TGTGCCAGCAGCGCCCGGGACAGATACAATGAGCAGTTCTTC. Protein product: CASSARDRYNEQFF.

This clonotype turned up a few times. The chain uses TRBV5-1 and TRBJ2-1; possible D gene TRBD1, 5 bases. This CDR3 region has 17 residues. Germline V CDR1 and CDR2: SGHRS, YFSETQ. V was shortened by 0 bases and J by 8 bases, with 21 bases between the two germline ends. CDR3 in DNA: TGCGCCAGCAGCTTGGGTTTAGGGTTTGGGGCCCTGGATGAGCAGTTCTTC. Its translation: CASSLGLGFGALDEQFF.

V and J are TRBV6-1 and TRBJ2-2; no clear D. Germline V gene sequence: CDR1 MNHNS, CDR2 SASEGT. Trimming stripped 1 base from V and 1 base from J, with 7 bases between. The CDR3 contains 15 residues. The CDR3 DNA reads TGTGCCAGCAGTGAAGTACAAGTGAACACCGGGGAGCTGTTTTTT. Its protein is CASSEVQVNTGELFF.

Only a few counts were recorded for this clonotype. This chain links TRBV6-5 with TRBJ2-3, with 7 positions matching TRBD1. CDR3 length: 14 amino acids. From germline, CDR1 is MNHEY and CDR2 SVGAGI. After removal of 5 bases from V and 1 base from J, the junction contained 3 bases not matched to a gene. The CDR3 region has the DNA TGTGCCAGCAGTCCCCAGGGGGGCACAGATACGCAGTATTTT. Amino acid sequence: CASSPQGGTDTQYF.

The chain recombines TRBV7-6 with TRBJ2-3; 10 bases align to TRBD2. CDR1 is SGHVS and CDR2 is FNYEAQ in the germline V gene. Trimming removed 5 bases from V and 2 bases from J; junction bases left unmatched: 7. The length of the CDR3 is 16 residues. The CDR3 nucleotides are TGTGCCAGCAGCCCAGCTAGCGGGGGTTTCACAGATACGCAGTATTTT. It yields the protein CASSPASGGFTDTQYF.

V usage is TRBV20-1 and J usage is TRBJ2-1; 8 nucleotides agree with TRBD2. This CDR3 region has 16 residues. The V gene's germline CDR1 is DFQATT and CDR2 SNEGSKA (reference sequence). V lost 0 bases, J lost 3 bases, and 7 bases stayed unmatched. The DNA for the CDR3 is TGCAGTGCTAGAGATGGTCGGGGGGGCTTCTACAATGAGCAGTTCTTC. Translated: CSARDGRGGFYNEQFF.

This clonotype has just a few counts. The chain couples TRBV11-2 to TRBJ2-3; D not resolved. CDR3 size: 12 residues. The germline CDR1 and CDR2 sequences are SGHAT and FQNNGV. V gave up 5 bases and J gave up 8 bases, with 11 bases separating them. The CDR3 DNA reads as TGTGCCAGCAGCAAATTAGGAATTACGCAGTATTTT. Its translation: CASSKLGITQYF. Filled out from reference TRBV11-2 and TRBJ2-3, the complete variable domain reads EAGVAQSPRYKIIEKRQSVAFWCNPISGHATLYWYQQILGQGPKLLIQFQNNGVVDDSQLPKDRFSAERLKGVDSTLKIQPAKLEDSAVYLCASSKLGITQYFGPGTRLTVL.

The chain is built from TRBV5-1 and TRBJ2-3; D is undetermined. This CDR3 has 15 residues. From germline, CDR1 is SGHRS and CDR2 YFSETQ. The V gene lost 1 base and the J gene lost 5 bases, with 14 bases spanning the gap. CDR3 in amino acids: CASSLLVAAGDTQYF. CDR3 nucleotides: TGCGCCAGCAGCTTGTTGGTCGCGGCAGGAGATACGCAGTATTTT. Supplemented by reference TRBV5-1 and TRBJ2-3, the full variable domain reads KAGVTQTPRYLIKTRGQQVTLSCSPISGHRSVSWYQQTPGQGLQFLFEYFSETQRNKGNFPGRFSGRQFSNSRSEMNVSTLELGDSALYLCASSLLVAAGDTQYFGPGTRLTVL.

This clonotype was detected only a few times. The V gene is TRBV6-5, the J gene TRBJ2-5; 11 nucleotides agree with TRBD2. J was trimmed by 2 bases and V by 0 bases; bases with no gene match: 11. Germline V lookup: CDR1 MNHEY, CDR2 SVGAGI. CDR3 length equals 19 residues. As DNA, the CDR3 is TGTGCCAGCAGTTACTCCCCCCCAGGGGTAGCGGGGGGGCAAGAGACCCAGTACTTC. This codes for CASSYSPPGVAGGQETQYF.

The chain uses TRBV12-3 or TRBV12-4 and TRBJ2-3, with D perhaps TRBD1 or TRBD2 (5 bases each). The CDR3 loop spans 15 amino acids. Trimming removed 3 bases from V and 2 bases from J, with 12 bases in between. The CDR3 sequence: CASSFLGGVTDTQYF. CDR3 DNA sequence: TGTGCCAGCAGTTTCCTTGGGGGAGTCACAGATACGCAGTATTTT.

This chain uses TRBV5-1 with TRBJ2-5, with D perhaps matching TRBD1 (5 bases). The CDR3 runs 14 residues. V was clipped by 5 bases and J by 5 bases, with 16 bases between them. The V gene's germline CDR1 is SGHRS and CDR2 YFSETQ. The CDR3 sequence is CASSTTQDGETQYF. The CDR3, as DNA: TGCGCCAGCAGTACTACACAGGACGGGGAGACCCAGTACTTC. Based on the CDR3 plus reference TRBV5-1 and TRBJ2-5, the full variable domain is KAGVTQTPRYLIKTRGQQVTLSCSPISGHRSVSWYQQTPGQGLQFLFEYFSETQRNKGNFPGRFSGRQFSNSRSEMNVSTLELGDSALYLCASSTTQDGETQYFGPGTRLLVL.